This entry is about one T cell receptor beta chain. Germline V CDR1 and CDR2: WSHSY, SAAADI. Trimming took 8 bases from V and 9 from J, leaving 23 bases between them. The CDR3 sequence is 15 residues long. The data belong to a study of T cell responses to AZD1222 COVID-19 vaccine. Data came from immunoSEQ multiplex PCR; TCRdb stores just in-frame clones and leaves some out. The table shows about 140,000 clones, with 85% to 90% occurring only once. Sequences were derived from peripheral blood, sampled on day 0 of AZD1222 vaccination. This rearrangement joins TRBV10-2 to TRBJ2-1, with unresolved D. This receptor was identified in an adult in good health. DNA of the CDR3: TGCGCCAGCGCTTACCCCCTGGCGTTAGGTCCTGAGCAGTTCTTC. Translating gives CASAYPLALGPEQFF.